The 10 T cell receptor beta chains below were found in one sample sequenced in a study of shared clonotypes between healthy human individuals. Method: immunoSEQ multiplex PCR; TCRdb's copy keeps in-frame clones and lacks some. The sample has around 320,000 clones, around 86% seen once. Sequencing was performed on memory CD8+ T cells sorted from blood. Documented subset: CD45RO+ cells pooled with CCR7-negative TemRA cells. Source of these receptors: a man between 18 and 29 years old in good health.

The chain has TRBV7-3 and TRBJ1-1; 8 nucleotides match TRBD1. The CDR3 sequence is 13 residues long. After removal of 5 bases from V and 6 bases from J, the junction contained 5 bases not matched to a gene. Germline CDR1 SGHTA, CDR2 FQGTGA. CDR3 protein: CASSLQGAAEAFF. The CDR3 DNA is TGTGCCAGCAGCCTGCAGGGGGCCGCTGAAGCTTTCTTT.

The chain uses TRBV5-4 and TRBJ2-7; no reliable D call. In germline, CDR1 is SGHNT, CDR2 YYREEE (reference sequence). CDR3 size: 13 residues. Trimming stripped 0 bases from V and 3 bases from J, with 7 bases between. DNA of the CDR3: TGTGCCAGCAGCTTGGGGCCCCTCTACGAGCAGTACTTC. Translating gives CASSLGPLYEQYF.

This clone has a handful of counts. DNA for the CDR3: TGTGCCAGCAGCGACAAGGGGTACGAGCAGTACTTC. It yields the protein CASSDKGYEQYF. This chain connects TRBV5-4 to TRBJ2-7, with D perhaps TRBD1 (5 bases). Germline assignment: CDR1 SGHNT and CDR2 YYREEE (reference sequence). CDR3 size: 12 residues. The ends were cut back, 4 bases at V and 4 bases at J, with 9 bases in the middle.

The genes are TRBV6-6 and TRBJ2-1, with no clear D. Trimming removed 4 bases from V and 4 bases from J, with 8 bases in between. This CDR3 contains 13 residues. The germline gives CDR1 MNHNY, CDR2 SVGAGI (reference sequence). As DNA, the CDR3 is TGTGCCAGCAGTTCGGGCAGTTACAATGAGCAGTTCTTC. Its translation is CASSSGSYNEQFF.

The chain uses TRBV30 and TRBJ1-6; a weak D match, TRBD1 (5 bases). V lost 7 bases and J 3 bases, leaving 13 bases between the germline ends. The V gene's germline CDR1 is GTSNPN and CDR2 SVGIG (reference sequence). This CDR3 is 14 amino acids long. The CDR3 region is CALGTENYNSPLHF. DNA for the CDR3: TGTGCCTTGGGGACGGAGAACTATAATTCACCCCTCCACTTT.

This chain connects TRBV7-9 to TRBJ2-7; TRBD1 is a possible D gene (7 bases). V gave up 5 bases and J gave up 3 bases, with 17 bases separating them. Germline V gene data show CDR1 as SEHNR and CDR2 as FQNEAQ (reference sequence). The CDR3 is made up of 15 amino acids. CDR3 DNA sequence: TGTGCCAGCAGCGACAATCGACAGGGACTCTACGAGCAGTACTTC. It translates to CASSDNRQGLYEQYF. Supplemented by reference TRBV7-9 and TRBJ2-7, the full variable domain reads DTGVSQNPRHKITKRGQNVTFRCDPISEHNRLYWYRQTLGQGPEFLTYFQNEAQLEKSRLLSDRFSAERPKGSFSTLEIQRTEQGDSAMYLCASSDNRQGLYEQYFGPGTRLTVT.

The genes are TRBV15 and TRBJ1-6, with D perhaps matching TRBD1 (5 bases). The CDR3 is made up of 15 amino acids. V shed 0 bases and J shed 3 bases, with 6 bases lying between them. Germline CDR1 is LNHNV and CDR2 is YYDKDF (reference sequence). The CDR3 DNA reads TGTGCCACCAGCAGAGATAGGGGCTATAATTCACCCCTCCACTTT. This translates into CATSRDRGYNSPLHF. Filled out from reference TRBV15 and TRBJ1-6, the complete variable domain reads DAMVIQNPRYQVTQFGKPVTLSCSQTLNHNVMYWYQQKSSQAPKLLFHYYDKDFNNEADTPDNFQSRRPNTSFCFLDIRSPGLGDTAMYLCATSRDRGYNSPLHFGNGTRLTVT.

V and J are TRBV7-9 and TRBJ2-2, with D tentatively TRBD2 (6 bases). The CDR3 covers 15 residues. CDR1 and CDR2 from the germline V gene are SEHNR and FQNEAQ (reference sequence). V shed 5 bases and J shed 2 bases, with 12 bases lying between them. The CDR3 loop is CASSPTSSNTGELFF. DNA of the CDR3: TGTGCCAGCAGCCCCACTAGCTCTAACACCGGGGAGCTGTTTTTT.

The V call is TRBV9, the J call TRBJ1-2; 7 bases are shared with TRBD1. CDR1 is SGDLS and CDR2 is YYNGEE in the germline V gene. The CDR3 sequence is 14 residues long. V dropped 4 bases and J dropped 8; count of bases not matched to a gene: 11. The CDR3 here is CASSPTGQPWGYTF. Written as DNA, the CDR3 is TGTGCCAGCAGCCCTACGGGACAGCCCTGGGGCTACACCTTC.

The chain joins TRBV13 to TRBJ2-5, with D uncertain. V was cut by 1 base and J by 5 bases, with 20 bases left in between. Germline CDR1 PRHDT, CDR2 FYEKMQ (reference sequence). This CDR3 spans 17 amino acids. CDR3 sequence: CASSLAWFPLGLETQYF. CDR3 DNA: TGTGCCAGCAGCTTAGCCTGGTTCCCTCTAGGATTGGAGACCCAGTACTTC.